The T cell receptor (beta chain) under discussion was sequenced for a study of T cell repertoires in cytomegalovirus infection. Study-wide background: CMV infection together with matching HLA type was indicated by public TCR beta signatures.

This clonotype was counted only a few times. Its antigen remains unidentified. The study, taken as a whole, reports: HLA-C-restricted CMV clonotypes gave the most frequent clonotype in two of eight donors. Summed public TCR beta family frequency identified CMV carriers bearing the relevant HLA.

A single record per CDR3 protein comes from TCRdb applying MiXCR to the reads. The table records under 850,000 distinct CDR3 sequences, around 31% of them present only once. Per the germline V gene, CDR1 is SGHVS and CDR2 is FNYEAQ. V dropped 5 bases and J dropped 5; count of bases not matched to a gene: 8. The CDR3 has 15 amino acids. The source material was cultured PBMCs, sampled from culture after CMV antigen stimulation. V usage is TRBV7-6 and J usage is TRBJ2-3; 9 positions agree with TRBD1. The sequence derives from a human donor in good health (CMV status not recorded). Some clones in this sample may be carry-over from other donors' samples. CDR3 DNA: TGTGCCAGCAGCGTCCGGGACAGGGTAGTAGATACGCAGTATTTT. Amino acid sequence: CASSVRDRVVDTQYF. Full variable domain (rest looked up from reference TRBV7-6 and TRBJ2-3): GAGVSQSPRYKVTKRGQDVALRCDPISGHVSLYWYRQALGQGPEFLTYFNYEAQQDKSGLPNDRFSAERPEGSISTLTIQRTEQRDSAMYRCASSVRDRVVDTQYFGPGTRLTVL.